This passage covers 21 T cell receptor beta chains from one sample sequenced in a study of cytomegalovirus exposure and HLA in healthy donors. PCR amplification relied on 60 Vbeta primers (plus 13 Jbeta primers). Libraries were prepared by immunoSEQ multiplex PCR; TCRdb keeps only in-frame clonotypes and omits some of them. The data contain 75,000 to 100,000 clones, around 74% of them seen just once; the ten biggest clones take up under 3.5%. Sequencing used PBMCs. All receptors come from a female donor in good health and CMV-seropositive.

V gene TRBV6-5 combines with J gene TRBJ2-7; the D gene is possibly TRBD2 (7 bases). Looked up from germline, CDR1 is MNHEY and CDR2 is SVGAGI. CDR3 length: 14 amino acids. V gave up 6 bases and J gave up 0 bases, with 12 bases separating them. This CDR3 reads CASRRGGSSYEQYF. The DNA of the CDR3 is TGTGCCAGCAGGAGGGGGGGGAGCTCCTACGAGCAGTACTTC.

This sequence joins TRBV6-1 and TRBJ2-3, with 7 bases fitting TRBD1. After removal of 6 bases from V and 8 bases from J, the junction contained 5 bases not matched to a gene. CDR1 is MNHNS, CDR2 SASEGT, per germline. The CDR3 contains 12 residues. CDR3 coding DNA: TGTGCCAGCAGCGCCGGACAGGCTACGCAGTATTTT. Translated: CASSAGQATQYF.

This chain links TRBV6-5 with TRBJ1-5; a weak D match, TRBD1 (5 bases). Germline CDR1 is MNHEY and CDR2 is SVGAGI. The CDR3 is 15 residues long. The V gene lost 6 bases and the J gene lost 3 bases, with 15 bases spanning the gap. The CDR3 region is CASSPTVPINQPQHF. In DNA form, the CDR3 reads TGTGCCAGCAGCCCGACAGTACCGATCAATCAGCCCCAGCATTTT.

This chain links TRBV7-8 with TRBJ2-7; TRBD2 agrees at 14 bases. CDR3 length: 18 amino acids. The V gene end was trimmed by 5 bases and the J gene end by 0 bases; junction bases not matched to a gene: 9. Per the germline V gene, CDR1 is SGHVS and CDR2 is FQNEAQ. The CDR3 DNA sequence: TGTGCCAGCAGCCTAGGGACTAGCGGGGGTTACTACTCCTACGAGCAGTACTTC. Protein product: CASSLGTSGGYYSYEQYF.

This rearrangement joins TRBV7-9 to TRBJ1-1, with TRBD1 matching over 7 bases. The CDR3 sequence is 12 residues long. Germline trimming cut 5 bases from V and 9 bases from J; bases unmatched to any gene: 6. From germline, CDR1 is SEHNR and CDR2 FQNEAQ (reference sequence). CDR3 protein: CASSPTGYKAFF. The CDR3 region has the DNA TGTGCCAGCAGCCCGACAGGGTACAAAGCTTTCTTT.

V and J are TRBV28 and TRBJ1-5; 12 nucleotides agree with TRBD1. The CDR3 is made up of 15 amino acids. J was trimmed by 7 bases and V by 7 bases; bases with no gene match: 8. The germline CDR1 and CDR2 sequences are MDHEN and SYDVKM. The CDR3: CASNPGQGARQPQHF. The CDR3 nucleotides are TGTGCCAGCAATCCGGGACAGGGGGCTCGGCAGCCCCAGCATTTT.

This rearrangement joins TRBV7-2 to TRBJ1-1, with D hard to call. In germline, CDR1 is SGHTA, CDR2 FQGNSA. V was clipped by 2 bases and J by 4 bases, with 2 bases between them. CDR3 length: 11 amino acids. The CDR3 DNA follows: TGTGCCAGCAGCTTACGCACTGAAGCTTTCTTT. Its protein product is CASSLRTEAFF.

This chain uses TRBV30 with TRBJ1-5, with 7 nucleotides matching TRBD1. The CDR3 runs to 14 residues. Germline CDR1 GTSNPN, CDR2 SVGIG (reference sequence). V dropped 3 bases and J dropped 9; count of bases not matched to a gene: 11. This CDR3 reads CAWRRQGVFAPQHF. The CDR3 nucleotides read TGTGCCTGGAGAAGACAGGGCGTCTTCGCGCCCCAGCATTTT.

This clone was seen only once. V is TRBV19 and J is TRBJ1-5, with D uncertain. The CDR3 is 14 amino acids. Trimming removed 7 bases at V and 4 bases at J, with 14 bases between. Germline-derived CDR1 and CDR2 are LNHDA and SQIVND (reference sequence). The CDR3 sequence is CASTGVSPNQPQHF. The CDR3 nucleotides are TGTGCCAGTACAGGTGTTTCTCCTAATCAGCCCCAGCATTTT.

The chain links TRBV4-1 to TRBJ2-1; TRBD2 is a possible D gene (6 bases). The CDR3 spans 13 residues. Per germline, CDR1 MGHRA and CDR2 YSYEKL. V shed 0 bases and J shed 10 bases, with 10 bases lying between them. CDR3 in DNA: TGCGCCAGCAGCCAAGATCAGCGGGTCGAGCAGTTCTTC. It translates to CASSQDQRVEQFF.

This sequence joins TRBV29-1 and TRBJ1-1; 7 nucleotides agree with TRBD1. V trimming: 5 bases; J trimming: 11 bases; junction bases outside the gene matches: 11. Germline V gene lookup returns CDR1 SQVTM and CDR2 ANQGSEA. The CDR3 sequence is 12 residues long. CDR3 DNA: TGCAGCGTTCCCAGCCTGGGACAGCGGGCTTTCTTT. Its translation is CSVPSLGQRAFF. The variable domain in full, completed from reference TRBV29-1 and TRBJ1-1, reads SAVISQKPSRDICQRGTSLTIQCQVDSQVTMMFWYRQQPGQSLTLIATANQGSEATYESGFVIDKFPISRPNLTFSTLTVSNMSPEDSSIYLCSVPSLGQRAFFGQGTRLTVV.

V is TRBV11-3 and J is TRBJ2-7; possible D gene TRBD1, 6 bases. The V end lost 5 bases, the J end lost 2 bases, and 19 bases lay between the germline ends. The CDR3 is 16 residues long. The germline V gene has CDR1 SGHNT and CDR2 YENEEA. CDR3 in amino acids: CASSQRGDISTYEQYF. DNA of the CDR3: TGTGCCAGCAGCCAAAGAGGGGACATTAGCACCTACGAGCAGTACTTC.

V usage is TRBV10-3 and J usage is TRBJ1-2, with 8 bases aligning to TRBD1. The ends lost 4 bases at V and 5 bases at J; junction bases unmatched: 6. In germline, CDR1 is ENHRY, CDR2 SYGVKD. CDR3 length: 14 amino acids. The CDR3 sequence is CAISGPGGGYGYTF. Written as DNA, the CDR3 is TGTGCCATCAGTGGCCCAGGGGGCGGATATGGCTACACCTTC.

The rearrangement uses TRBV9 and TRBJ2-7, with D hard to call. Germline V gene data show CDR1 as SGDLS and CDR2 as YYNGEE. The CDR3 spans 14 residues. The germline V and J ends were trimmed by 0 bases and 4 bases, with 11 bases remaining between them. This chain's CDR3 is CASSVENSPYEQYF. In DNA form, the CDR3 reads TGTGCCAGCAGCGTAGAGAACTCACCTTACGAGCAGTACTTC.

The J gene is TRBJ2-7, the V gene TRBV9, with D perhaps matching TRBD2 (7 bases). The V and J ends lost 0 bases and 2 bases respectively, with 12 bases between them. CDR3 length equals 15 residues. Germline CDR1 reads SGDLS; CDR2 reads YYNGEE. In DNA, the CDR3 is TGTGCCAGCAGCGTAGAGGGGGGGCTCACCTACGAGCAGTACTTC. Residues: CASSVEGGLTYEQYF.

The chain employs TRBV10-3 and TRBJ1-2; 8 positions match TRBD1. V lost 6 bases, J lost 6 bases, and 12 bases stayed unmatched. The length of the CDR3 is 15 residues. Germline CDR1 ENHRY, CDR2 SYGVKD. CDR3 nucleotide sequence: TGTGCCATCAGGTCGGGACAGGCGGGTTTGGATGGCTACACCTTC. Amino acids: CAIRSGQAGLDGYTF.

This clone was recorded once. The J gene is TRBJ2-7, the V gene TRBV11-2; a weak D match, TRBD2 (7 bases). V lost 4 bases, J lost 2 bases, and 15 bases lay in between. The CDR3 spans 15 residues. In germline, CDR1 is SGHAT, CDR2 FQNNGV. CDR3 in amino acids: CASSWGAGEAYEQYF. CDR3 sequence (DNA): TGTGCCAGCAGCTGGGGGGCGGGGGAGGCCTACGAGCAGTACTTC. The variable domain in full, with the rest retrieved from reference TRBV11-2 and TRBJ2-7, is EAGVAQSPRYKIIEKRQSVAFWCNPISGHATLYWYQQILGQGPKLLIQFQNNGVVDDSQLPKDRFSAERLKGVDSTLKIQPAKLEDSAVYLCASSWGAGEAYEQYFGPGTRLTVT.

The gene calls are TRBV6-5 and TRBJ2-1; 11 bases match TRBD2. The CDR3 consists of 15 residues. Germline CDR1 MNHEY, CDR2 SVGAGI. The V segment lost 4 bases and the J segment 9 bases; nucleotides outside the gene matches: 8. The CDR3 region is CASSFPGLAAREQFF. For the CDR3, the DNA is TGTGCCAGCAGTTTCCCGGGACTAGCGGCCCGTGAGCAGTTCTTC.

The table lists this clone with a count of one. The gene calls are TRBV19 and TRBJ2-2, with D perhaps TRBD1 (6 bases). This CDR3 is 14 amino acids long. CDR1 is LNHDA, CDR2 SQIVND, per germline (reference sequence). The germline V and J ends were trimmed by 4 bases and 2 bases, with 8 bases remaining between them. CDR3 coding DNA: TGTGCCAGTAGTACGGACAGAAACACCGGGGAGCTGTTTTTT. This translates into CASSTDRNTGELFF.

This clone turned up a few times. This chain connects TRBV6-5 to TRBJ1-6, with D hard to call. The V and J ends lost 7 bases and 6 bases respectively, with 13 bases between them. This CDR3 contains 14 residues. Per the germline V gene, CDR1 is MNHEY and CDR2 is SVGAGI. The CDR3 region has the DNA TGTGCCAGCACGAGGACTGGAGTTAATTCACCCCTCCACTTT. Residues: CASTRTGVNSPLHF.

This clone was observed a single time. This chain links TRBV10-3 with TRBJ2-7; D possibly corresponds to TRBD2 (7 bases). The CDR3 consists of 14 residues. Germline CDR1 ENHRY, CDR2 SYGVKD. V lost 8 bases, J lost 2 bases, and 16 bases lay in between. For the CDR3, the DNA is TGTGCCATCGGGGGGGCGACGGGGGCCTACGAGCAGTACTTC. This codes for CAIGGATGAYEQYF.